These 28 T cell receptor beta chains originate from one sample sequenced in a study of shared T cell receptors in the human thymus. Sequencing was performed with immunoSEQ multiplex PCR; in TCRdb, only in-frame clones are kept and a portion is missing. The sample includes about 540,000 clones, 75% to 85% of them seen just once. These data also featured in a second study, about human thymus T cells.

The specimen was thymocytes. The receptors derive from a boy less than two years old with a congenital heart defect.

This clone was seen more than once but under ten times. The chain joins TRBV25-1 to TRBJ2-1; TRBD2 agrees at 10 bases. The CDR3 totals 17 residues. Germline V gene lookup returns CDR1 MGHDK and CDR2 SYGVNS. Unmatched junction bases numbered 12, after V lost 3 bases and J lost 7 bases. The CDR3 nucleotides read TGTGCCAGCAGTGATCCCGGGACTAGCGTCCACGAGAATGAGCAGTTCTTC. Protein sequence: CASSDPGTSVHENEQFF.

A single count supports this clone. The chain couples TRBV27 to TRBJ2-7; no reliable D call. The CDR3 has 12 amino acids. V gave up 5 bases and J gave up 3 bases, with 8 bases separating them. From germline, CDR1 is MNHEY and CDR2 SMNVEV (reference sequence). CDR3 in amino acids: CASSPSLYEQYF. The CDR3 coding sequence is TGTGCCAGCAGTCCCTCCCTCTACGAGCAGTACTTC.

The sample holds a few counts of this clone. The chain links TRBV5-4 to TRBJ2-7; D remains ambiguous. The CDR3 loop spans 13 amino acids. Between the trimmed V and J ends, which lost 0 bases and 3 bases, there was a span of 7 bases. Germline V gene lookup returns CDR1 SGHNT and CDR2 YYREEE (reference sequence). The CDR3 is CASSLGLNYEQYF. CDR3 coding DNA: TGTGCCAGCAGCTTGGGACTCAACTACGAGCAGTACTTC.

This clone was observed a few times. This CDR3 reads CASSQDRDTSHSYEQYF. The CDR3 nucleotides are TGTGCCAGCAGCCAAGACAGGGACACTTCCCACTCCTACGAGCAGTACTTC. The chain has TRBV4-2 and TRBJ2-7; D may be TRBD1 (6 bases). Germline CDR1 is LGHNA and CDR2 is YNFKEQ. V was cut by 0 bases and J by 0 bases, with 15 bases left in between. The CDR3 loop spans 17 amino acids.

The chain carries TRBV5-1 and TRBJ2-3; 10 bases are shared with TRBD2. This CDR3 has 16 residues. The germline V gene has CDR1 SGHRS and CDR2 YFSETQ. J was trimmed by 3 bases and V by 0 bases; bases with no gene match: 4. CDR3 bases: TGCGCCAGCAGCTTGGAGCCTAGCGGGAGTACAGATACGCAGTATTTT. Encoded protein: CASSLEPSGSTDTQYF. Using reference TRBV5-1 and TRBJ2-3 for the parts outside the CDR3, the full variable domain is KAGVTQTPRYLIKTRGQQVTLSCSPISGHRSVSWYQQTPGQGLQFLFEYFSETQRNKGNFPGRFSGRQFSNSRSEMNVSTLELGDSALYLCASSLEPSGSTDTQYFGPGTRLTVL.

The chain links TRBV15 to TRBJ2-1; TRBD1 agrees at 10 bases. The V gene's germline CDR1 is LNHNV and CDR2 YYDKDF (reference sequence). After removal of 0 bases from V and 1 base from J, the junction contained 9 bases not matched to a gene. The CDR3 consists of 19 residues. DNA for the CDR3: TGTGCCACCAGCAGAGATCCTCGACAGGGGGCTTGGTCCTACAATGAGCAGTTCTTC. Translating it yields CATSRDPRQGAWSYNEQFF.

This clone was counted only a few times. V and J are TRBV7-2 and TRBJ2-1; 9 nucleotides agree with TRBD2. This CDR3 region has 17 residues. The V gene's germline CDR1 is SGHTA and CDR2 FQGNSA. With 1 base clipped from V and 8 bases from J, the junction kept 12 bases outside the gene matches. CDR3 DNA: TGTGCCAGCAGCTTAGGAGCAGGGACTAGCATATTTTATGAGCAGTTCTTC. It encodes CASSLGAGTSIFYEQFF.

The CDR3 spells CASSLSASGPTYEQYF. CDR3 in DNA: TGTGCCAGCAGTTTATCGGCTAGCGGGCCCACCTACGAGCAGTACTTC. The chain joins TRBV27 to TRBJ2-7; TRBD2 aligns across 8 bases. Germline CDR1 reads MNHEY; CDR2 reads SMNVEV (reference sequence). This CDR3 comprises 16 residues. V lost 0 bases and J lost 2; bases outside the gene matches: 6.

This chain uses TRBV5-8 with TRBJ1-5; TRBD1 aligns across 8 bases. CDR1 is SGHTS, CDR2 YDEGEE, per germline. V gave up 3 bases and J gave up 9 bases; unmatched junction bases: 11. The CDR3 is made up of 15 amino acids. The CDR3 DNA reads as TGTGCCAGCAGCTCTTGGACAGGGAGGACTGGGCCCCAGCATTTT. It translates to CASSSWTGRTGPQHF. The full variable domain, rest sourced from reference TRBV5-8 and TRBJ1-5, is EAGVTQSPTHLIKTRGQQATLRCSPISGHTSVYWYQQALGLGLQFLLWYDEGEERNRGNFPPRFSGRQFPNYSSELNVNALELEDSALYLCASSSWTGRTGPQHFGDGTRLSIL.

The chain uses TRBV11-3 and TRBJ2-7, with a possible D match to TRBD2 (7 bases). Germline V CDR1 and CDR2: SGHNT, YENEEA. The CDR3 sequence is 17 residues long. V was pared by 1 base and J by 2 bases, with 18 bases between. The CDR3 nucleotides read TGTGCCAGCAGCTTAGCGGGGGCTGGGGGGGACACCTACGAGCAGTACTTC. Protein product: CASSLAGAGGDTYEQYF.

The chain combines TRBV28 with TRBJ2-7, with 8 bases aligning to TRBD1. The CDR3 runs 15 residues. Germline V CDR1 and CDR2: MDHEN, SYDVKM. V shed 4 bases and J 3 bases; nucleotides not matched to a gene: 8. As DNA, the CDR3 is TGTGCCAGCAGTTGGACAGGGTCTGCCCTCTACGAGCAGTACTTC. Encoded protein: CASSWTGSALYEQYF.

The sample holds a few counts of this clone. The chain uses TRBV7-9 and TRBJ1-3; D might be TRBD1 (5 bases). Germline loops: CDR1 SEHNR, CDR2 FQNEAQ (reference sequence). Trimming took off 7 bases at V and 1 base at J, with 26 bases between the two ends. The CDR3 has 19 amino acids. The CDR3 sequence is CASIPATPGSLRSGNTIYF. The DNA for the CDR3 is TGTGCCAGCATCCCCGCGACTCCAGGGTCGTTGAGATCTGGAAACACCATATATTTT.

This clone was detected only a few times. The V call is TRBV4-1, the J call TRBJ2-1; the match to TRBD2 covers 11 bases. V trimming: 0 bases; J trimming: 8 bases; junction bases outside the gene matches: 18. Germline CDR1 reads MGHRA; CDR2 reads YSYEKL. This CDR3 has 20 residues. The CDR3 DNA sequence: TGCGCCAGCAGCCAAGAAGAGAAACTAGCGGGAGTTAGGGTTTTCGATGAGCAGTTCTTC. It yields the protein CASSQEEKLAGVRVFDEQFF.

The genes are TRBV5-4 and TRBJ2-7, with D possibly TRBD1 on 6 matching bases. Germline assignment: CDR1 SGHNT and CDR2 YYREEE (reference sequence). CDR3 length: 17 amino acids. V lost 4 bases and J lost 1, with 21 bases in between. The chain's CDR3 is CASSHLESTGKSYEQYF. The CDR3 DNA reads as TGTGCCAGCAGCCACCTAGAATCAACAGGGAAATCCTACGAGCAGTACTTC.

This clone was seen only a few times. V usage is TRBV5-6 and J usage is TRBJ2-7; TRBD1 agrees at 9 bases. CDR1 SGHDT and CDR2 YYEEEE come from the germline V gene. CDR3 size: 14 residues. The V segment lost 4 bases and the J segment 3 bases; nucleotides outside the gene matches: 5. CDR3 sequence: CASSRTGVDYEQYF. CDR3 nucleotides: TGTGCCAGCAGCCGGACAGGGGTAGACTACGAGCAGTACTTC.

The rearrangement links TRBV4-3 to TRBJ2-1; the match to TRBD2 covers 7 bases. There are 16 residues in the CDR3. Germline assignment: CDR1 LGHNA and CDR2 YSLEER. Trimming removed 0 bases from V and 5 bases from J; junction bases left unmatched: 7. CDR3 bases: TGCGCCAGCAGCCAAGATCGGGGGAGGGGAAACAATGAGCAGTTCTTC. It yields the protein CASSQDRGRGNNEQFF.

This clone was seen only a few times. The rearrangement links TRBV7-2 to TRBJ2-7; 10 bases fit TRBD1. Germline V gene data show CDR1 as SGHTA and CDR2 as FQGNSA. V trimming: 4 bases; J trimming: 3 bases; junction bases outside the gene matches: 6. CDR3 size: 15 residues. Written as DNA, the CDR3 is TGTGCCAGCAGCTGGGACAGGGGTCGTAACTACGAGCAGTACTTC. It encodes CASSWDRGRNYEQYF.

V usage is TRBV30 and J usage is TRBJ2-2, with TRBD2 matching over 7 bases. The V and J ends lost 2 bases and 7 bases, in that order; junction bases with no gene match: 13. Per germline, CDR1 GTSNPN and CDR2 SVGIG (reference sequence). There are 16 residues in the CDR3. The CDR3 region is CAWSRAGGSRSGELFF. The CDR3 DNA reads as TGTGCCTGGAGTCGGGCGGGCGGGAGTCGGAGCGGGGAGCTGTTTTTT.

J is TRBJ2-5 and V is TRBV28; TRBD1 agrees at 9 bases. Per germline, CDR1 MDHEN and CDR2 SYDVKM. With V trimmed by 2 bases and J by 6 bases, 13 bases remained unmatched. There are 17 residues in the CDR3. The CDR3 bases are TGTGCCAGCAGTTTACCCCGAGACAGGGGGGGGAGGAAGACCCAGTACTTC. Translating gives CASSLPRDRGGRKTQYF.

V is TRBV7-5 and J is TRBJ2-2; the table names TRBD2, a call not compared with the DNA. TRBV7-5 is tagged as a pseudogene. The length of the CDR3 is 19 residues. DNA of the CDR3: TGTGCCAGAAGCCAAGTCCCGCGGCTAGCGGGACCGAACACCGGGGAGCTGTTTTTT. Its protein product is CARSQVPRLAGPNTGELFF.

The chain carries TRBV4-3 and TRBJ1-1; D ambiguous. The CDR3 is made up of 16 amino acids. V dropped 0 bases and J dropped 1 base, with 12 bases sitting between them. Germline V gives CDR1 LGHNA, CDR2 YSLEER. The CDR3 nucleotides read TGCGCCAGCAGCCAAGAGGAATCAGGTCCGAACACTGAAGCTTTCTTT. It yields the protein CASSQEESGPNTEAFF.

The V gene is TRBV11-1, the J gene TRBJ2-2; D is unclear. The CDR3 is made up of 14 amino acids. Per germline, CDR1 SGHAT and CDR2 FQDESV (reference sequence). V was pared by 6 bases and J by 0 bases, with 8 bases between. The CDR3 DNA follows: TGTGCCAGCAGATCCTACGCGAACACCGGGGAGCTGTTTTTT. This encodes CASRSYANTGELFF.

The V gene is TRBV6-4, the J gene TRBJ2-5; D is possibly TRBD2 (6 bases). Germline loops: CDR1 MRHNA, CDR2 SNTAGT. The CDR3 is made up of 15 amino acids. Trimming took 5 bases from V and 1 from J, leaving 14 bases between them. CDR3: CASSRSGDSQETQYF. The CDR3 DNA reads TGTGCCAGCAGTCGTAGCGGAGACAGCCAAGAGACCCAGTACTTC.

The chain is built from TRBV5-6 and TRBJ1-2, with 7 bases lining up with TRBD1. The V segment lost 1 base and the J segment 9 bases; nucleotides outside the gene matches: 9. The CDR3 has 14 residues. Per germline, CDR1 SGHDT and CDR2 YYEEEE. CDR3: CASSLYQGVRSYTF. DNA of the CDR3: TGTGCCAGCAGCTTGTACCAGGGGGTTAGGAGCTACACCTTC.

The V and J genes are TRBV5-1 and TRBJ2-1; D may be TRBD2 (6 bases). The CDR3 loop spans 13 amino acids. The V and J ends lost 2 bases and 10 bases respectively, with 13 bases between them. The germline V gene has CDR1 SGHRS and CDR2 YFSETQ. In DNA form, the CDR3 reads TGCGCCAGCAGCTTTTGGACTACTTCAGAGCAGTTCTTC. Amino acids: CASSFWTTSEQFF.

This sequence joins TRBV2 and TRBJ2-3, with 10 positions matching TRBD2. The CDR3 runs to 14 residues. The germline gives CDR1 SNHLY, CDR2 FYNNEI. After removal of 7 bases from V and 5 bases from J, the junction contained 6 bases not matched to a gene. This chain's CDR3 is CASILAGVGDTQYF. The DNA of the CDR3 is TGTGCCAGCATTCTAGCGGGAGTTGGAGATACGCAGTATTTT.

V and J are TRBV28 and TRBJ1-1, with 8 positions matching TRBD1. CDR1 and CDR2 from the germline V gene are MDHEN and SYDVKM. This CDR3 is 14 amino acids long. Trimming at V came to 6 bases and at J to 4 bases, leaving 7 bases not matched to a gene. This CDR3 reads CASRGGQGLTEAFF. In DNA form, the CDR3 reads TGTGCCAGCAGGGGTGGACAGGGACTCACTGAAGCTTTCTTT. Full variable domain (outside the CDR3, taken from reference TRBV28 and TRBJ1-1): DVKVTQSSRYLVKRTGEKVFLECVQDMDHENMFWYRQDPGLGLRLIYFSYDVKMKEKGDIPEGYSVSREKKERFSLILESASTNQTSMYLCASRGGQGLTEAFFGQGTRLTVV.

This clone was seen only a few times. This sequence joins TRBV5-6 and TRBJ2-5; 7 bases align to TRBD1. CDR3 length: 15 residues. In germline, CDR1 is SGHDT, CDR2 YYEEEE. J was trimmed by 6 bases and V by 3 bases; bases with no gene match: 11. Written as DNA, the CDR3 is TGTGCCAGCAGCTCGGGTGACAGGGTGAAAAAGACCCAGTACTTC. Its protein product is CASSSGDRVKKTQYF.